This T cell receptor (beta chain) was documented in a study of cytomegalovirus exposure and HLA in healthy donors. Study findings and constraints: In an earlier analysis, about 90% or about 30%: the productive usage of most TCR beta V segments. Reports credit the classifier with highly specific, highly sensitive diagnosis of cytomegalovirus status. Sequences of the TCR beta chain were said to predict the HLA-A and HLA-B alleles of most subjects accurately. Cytomegalovirus-associated TCR beta chains were listed, numbering 150 to 200.

Between the trimmed V and J ends, which lost 3 bases and 7 bases, there was a span of 14 bases. CDR3 size: 15 residues. The V gene's germline CDR1 is SGHRS and CDR2 YFSETQ. PCR was performed using 60 Vbeta and 13 Jbeta primers. Data came from immunoSEQ multiplex PCR; TCRdb stores just in-frame clones and leaves some out. The repertoire has under 200,000 clones, approximately 79% of them found once; the top ten carry roughly 1.9%. Turning to this clone: Its target is not known.

This chain uses TRBV5-1 with TRBJ1-6; perhaps TRBD1 as D (6 bases). This sequence originates from a human donor in good health. Sequenced input: PBMCs. CDR3 loop: CASSSGRGENSPLHF. The CDR3 bases are TGCGCCAGCAGCTCAGGCAGGGGCGAGAATTCACCCCTCCACTTT.